This T cell receptor (beta chain) was obtained from a study of early T cells in non-severe SARS-CoV-2 infection. Study-level information: Unpaired chains resulted from sequencing bulk RNA of unsorted whole blood. Notes on the study in general: Database matching using VDJdb favored anti-spike CD8 responses, with private and CD4 specificities left missing.

This clonotype was seen only once. Its cognate antigen is unknown. Attachment of unique molecular identifiers was made to individual cDNA molecules. MiXCR, applied by TCRdb to the 5' RACE reads, yields one record per CDR3 protein. The repertoire holds roughly 120,000 distinct CDR3 sequences, with about 16% as singletons. V was trimmed by 4 bases and J by 7 bases, leaving 10 bases between them. The CDR3 is made up of 12 amino acids. Germline V lookup: CDR1 SQVTM, CDR2 ANQGSEA. Specimen: whole blood. The sequence came from an adult who was a healthcare worker with PCR-confirmed SARS-CoV-2 infection or an uninfected control (not recorded which). The chain couples TRBV29-1 to TRBJ1-4; D is perhaps TRBD1 (5 bases). The CDR3 loop reads CSVARAGEKLFF. The DNA of the CDR3 is TGCAGCGTTGCCAGGGCAGGTGAAAAACTGTTTTTT.